The text below deals with one T cell receptor (beta chain). Its cognate antigen has yet to be identified. No much larger clonotype is one base removed from it; base qualities were not supplied. Library preparation used the immunoSEQ multiplex PCR assay. For the multiplex PCR, a mixture combining 60 forward primers for TCR Vbeta segments and 13 reverse primers for TCR Jbeta segments was used. Amplification of the CDR3 region of rearranged TCR beta genes was performed with a multiplex PCR assay on genomic DNA. On the Illumina HiSeq System, the amplified TCR beta libraries were sequenced as 87-base-pair reads. Concerning the study's data processing: In a later analysis, 77 million or so unique TCR beta chains were counted across the roughly 700 repertoires, and around 10 million of these chains were shared by at least two donors. Raw reads were error-corrected and collapsed into unique sequences by a nearest-neighbor algorithm in which closely related sequences were merged to remove PCR and sequencing errors. Alignment of CDR3 sequences to IMGT reference sequences was used to assign V, D and J gene segments. For a sequence to be retained, a match of at least six nucleotides was required to both a V gene segment and a J gene segment. A rearrangement was called productive if the CDR3 had no stop codons and remained in frame with V and J, and every other rearrangement was called non-productive. CDR3 was defined according to IMGT convention as the region running from the second conserved V-encoded cysteine to the conserved J-encoded phenylalanine. In an earlier analysis of 587 of the donors, sequences lacking an unambiguous match to a single V gene segment were excluded. In an earlier analysis of approximately 550 of the donors, V segments were called functional above 56.7% productive rearrangements and were called segregating when the between-donor standard deviation exceeded 5%. To diagnose cytomegalovirus status from the catalog of TCR beta chain sequences, a statistical classification framework was built. A later analysis assigned V and J genes by comparing TCR nucleotide sequences with IMGT/GENE-DB human TR gene sequences. A later analysis assigned CDR3 sequences and most-parsimonious VDJ recombination scenarios with the TCRdist pipeline. In a later analysis, every TCR beta chain was defined by the combination of its CDR3 amino acid sequence and its V-gene family, and reads without a unique V-gene family were dropped. A later analysis removed 592 highly shared, low-generation-probability nucleotide sequences to deal with suspected cross-contamination and a sequencing artifact. In a later analysis, a clonal expansion index for each public chain was calculated from normalized within-repertoire ranks of inferred template counts. In a later analysis, generation probabilities were computed with a VDJ recombination model fitted to out-of-frame rearrangements, and the resulting probabilities were checked against IGoR. In a later analysis, hypergeometric tests were used to score TCR-TCR, TCR-HLA and TCR-CMV co-occurrence, with a repertoire-size bias correction applied to TCR pairs. A later analysis estimated false discovery rates by permuting HLA or CMV assignments 20 times. A later analysis grouped co-occurring TCRs with DBSCAN, adding TCRdist sequence similarity when clustering within HLA-allele-positive subsets. Repertoires with fewer than 30,000 or more than 120,000 public chains were left out of co-occurrence clustering, as were about 5 repertoires with anomalous nucleotide sharing. TCRdb re-hosts the immuneACCESS table, in-frame sequences only. Its copies lack some clones; in the studies checked, an unresolved V gene accounts for under half of them, and the cause for the rest is not known. V and J calls and clone size come straight from that table; D and trimming were deduced from the DNA. This sample is represented by more than 95,000 clones; approximately 69% of them were singletons. The top ten clones comprise around 10% of the sample.

The cohort consisted of 650 to 850 healthy bone marrow donors. All cohort members were sampled while nominally healthy, although unrecorded immune exposures were likely present. The donor tested CMV seropositive, placing the donor among the roughly 300 seropositive members of the cohort. A peripheral blood sample was collected from each donor, and TCR beta sequencing was performed on peripheral blood mononuclear cells. Genomic DNA was extracted from the blood cell samples with the Qiagen DNeasy Blood Extraction Kit. The data derive from a study of cytomegalovirus exposure and HLA in healthy donors (dated by TCRdb to about 2017). Background on the whole study: In an earlier analysis of approximately 640 of the donors, 276 Gb of sequence data and 117 million unique TCR beta sequences from 150 million to 200 million T cells were reported. Across some 400 genotyped donors of the cohort, an average of roughly 230,000 unique TCR beta nucleotide sequences per donor were sequenced, and approximately 17% of those sequences were non-productive. HLA typing included class I and class II loci at four-digit resolution. The study used immunosequencing to profile the T cell repertoires of several hundred subjects and linked those repertoires to cytomegalovirus serostatus. Donor age, sex, ethnicity and CMV serostatus were collected together with the repertoire data. Roughly 300 gigabases of sequencing data and 70 million to 100 million unique TCR sequences made up an early release that covered around 640 HLA-typed donors. Typing coverage varied by locus: roughly 620-640 donors for A, B, C, DRB1 and DQB1; some 520 for DQA1; more than 600 for DPA1; approximately 470 for DPB1. An earlier analysis of 587 of the donors applied high-throughput TCR beta sequencing to assess whether each TCR beta V gene segment acted as functional or pseudogenic. Roughly 5 DR-DQ haplotypes were handled as single units for association and clustering, since linkage in the cohort was strong. Every repertoire in the discovery cohort had been generated on one and the same sequencing platform. Rather than using new phenotypic data, the later analysis identified candidate immune exposures from TCR beta sequences and from how often those sequences occurred across donors. The study aimed to test whether signatures of past pathogen exposure could be identified by cataloging public T cell receptors. Genome-wide SNP genotypes for about three fifths of the 666 donors were used in a later genetic analysis, which treated that subset as a discovery cohort. Along with the approximately 650-subject first cohort, a separate validation cohort of over a hundred different subjects was used. The study combined high-throughput TCR immunosequencing, statistical association of individual TCRs with disease status, and machine learning to predict cytomegalovirus infection status. Of the approximately 400 genotyped donors, 65% to 90% were placed in the genetic ancestry cluster associated with self-reported Caucasian donors. A later analysis re-analyzed previously published TCR beta repertoires from 650 to 800 donors and added high-resolution HLA genotyping to study TCR occurrence patterns. Here is what the overall study found, with its caveats: In the study, about 150 TCR beta chains were listed as associated with cytomegalovirus. According to a later genetic analysis, donors in an Asian-associated ancestry cluster had fewer N-insertions in productive TCRs than the approximately 630-donor mean. In a later analysis, most CMV-associated TCR beta chains were found to appear HLA-restricted, with HLA associations seemingly driven largely by CMV exposure. Compared with equally common non-associated chains, HLA-associated TCR beta chains in a later analysis were more clonally expanded and had lower generation probabilities. Assigning TCR associations to individual alleles was difficult when HLA alleles, especially DR and DQ, strongly co-occurred. Sequencing depth was assumed to be roughly uniform across donors in the presence/absence analyses, though that assumption may not hold. An earlier analysis of around 500 of the donors showed that most TCR beta V segments appeared in productive rearrangements either about 87% or about 30% of the time, which broadly matched IMGT annotations. In vitro tests confirmed that a few of the cytomegalovirus-associated TCR beta chains recognize cytomegalovirus antigens. An association between a missense DCLRE1C variant and V-gene and J-gene trimming of TCR beta chains was found in a later genetic analysis and replicated in an independent cohort. According to the authors, the approach could potentially be generalized to other disease states and immunological phenotypes. In a later analysis, several top co-occurrence clusters were reported to appear linked to parvovirus B19, influenza, CMV and Epstein-Barr virus. The classifier was reported to diagnose cytomegalovirus status with high specificity and sensitivity in both the original and validation cohorts. Only TCR beta chains were sequenced in this cohort, and the absence of alpha or paired-chain data limited detectable features. A later analysis found that TCR association rates varied across HLA loci, with DRB1 alleles showing the most associated TCRs and HLA-C alleles the fewest. The only immune exposure information available for the cohort was CMV serostatus. A further reported finding was that TCR beta sequences accurately predicted the HLA-A and HLA-B alleles for most subjects in the first cohort. A later analysis associated 15,000 to 20,000 TCR beta sequences with specific HLA alleles at a false discovery rate of 0.05. Most TCR sequences were observed very rarely across donors, whereas some public TCRs were present in many individuals. Because HLA typing was missing for some donors at each locus, association tests included only the typed subset. Linkage disequilibrium might explain the correlated functional status among segregating V segments, but an unknown experimental factor could not be ruled out. Because counts were too low, 15 to 20 rarely observed V segments, including chromosome 9 orphons, were excluded from the earlier analysis of about 500 of the donors. A cluster of highly shared sequence variants was judged likely to be a technical artifact of the sequencing pipeline.

The sequence was collected from a woman in her forties or fifties in good health and CMV-seropositive. The source material was PBMCs.

The nucleotide sequence reads as follows: TGTGCCCGACGTCCGCGGGATGGGGCAGGGGGAAGGAGGGGGAATGAGCAGTTCTTC. This codes for CARRPRDGAGGRRGNEQFF. The rearrangement combines TRBV30 with TRBJ2-1; tentative D gene TRBD1, with 7 bases matching. Inclusive of the bounding cysteine and phenylalanine, the CDR3 is 19 residues long. The only DNA kept is the CDR3, 57 bases in frame from the first base. Relative to germline, V is 8 bases shorter and J is 7 bases shorter, with 36 bases between their ends. The CDR1 and CDR2 encoded by the germline V gene (reference sequence) are GTSNPN and SVGIG.